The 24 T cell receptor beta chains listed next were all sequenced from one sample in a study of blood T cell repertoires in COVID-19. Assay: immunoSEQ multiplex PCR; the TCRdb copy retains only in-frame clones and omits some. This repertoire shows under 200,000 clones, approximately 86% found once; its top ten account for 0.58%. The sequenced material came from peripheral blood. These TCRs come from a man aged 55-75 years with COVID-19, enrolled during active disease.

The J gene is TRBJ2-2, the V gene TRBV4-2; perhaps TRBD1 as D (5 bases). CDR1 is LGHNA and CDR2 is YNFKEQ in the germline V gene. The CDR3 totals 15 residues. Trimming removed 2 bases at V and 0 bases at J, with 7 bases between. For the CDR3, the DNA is TGTGCCAGCAGCCAAACGACAGCGAACACCGGGGAGCTGTTTTTT. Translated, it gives CASSQTTANTGELFF.

DNA of the CDR3: TGTGCCAGCTCACCGAGAGAGCGAAGCGAGCAGTACTTC. The encoded protein is CASSPRERSEQYF. V is TRBV18 and J is TRBJ2-7; D is unclear. Trimming removed 3 bases at V and 6 bases at J, with 12 bases between. The CDR3 has 13 amino acids. Looked up from germline, CDR1 is KGHSH and CDR2 is LQKENI.

DNA of the CDR3: TGTGCCAGCAGCCCACTAGCGAACTCCTACGAGCAGTACTTC. This codes for CASSPLANSYEQYF. The chain couples TRBV7-2 to TRBJ2-7, with 7 bases aligning to TRBD2. The germline gives CDR1 SGHTA, CDR2 FQGNSA. J gave up 0 bases and V 5 bases, and 4 bases lay outside the gene matches. The length of the CDR3 is 14 residues.

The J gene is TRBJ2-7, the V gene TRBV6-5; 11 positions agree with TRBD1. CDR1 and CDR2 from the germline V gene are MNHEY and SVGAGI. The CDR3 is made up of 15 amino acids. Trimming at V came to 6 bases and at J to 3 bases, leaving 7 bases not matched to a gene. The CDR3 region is CASSLRDRGIYEQYF. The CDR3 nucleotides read TGTGCCAGCAGCCTCCGGGACAGGGGGATCTACGAGCAGTACTTC.

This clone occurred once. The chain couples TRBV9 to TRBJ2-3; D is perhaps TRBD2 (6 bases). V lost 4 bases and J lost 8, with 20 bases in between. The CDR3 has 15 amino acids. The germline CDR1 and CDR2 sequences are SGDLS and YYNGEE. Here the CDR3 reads CASSLTGTLGGTQYF. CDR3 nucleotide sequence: TGTGCCAGCAGCTTGACCGGAACCCTGGGAGGTACGCAGTATTTT.

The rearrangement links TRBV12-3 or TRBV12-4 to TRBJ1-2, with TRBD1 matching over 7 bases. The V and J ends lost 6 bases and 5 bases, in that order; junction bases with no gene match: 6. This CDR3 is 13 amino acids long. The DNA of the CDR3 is TGTGCCAGCAGCCCGGACAGGATATATGGCTACACCTTC. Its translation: CASSPDRIYGYTF.

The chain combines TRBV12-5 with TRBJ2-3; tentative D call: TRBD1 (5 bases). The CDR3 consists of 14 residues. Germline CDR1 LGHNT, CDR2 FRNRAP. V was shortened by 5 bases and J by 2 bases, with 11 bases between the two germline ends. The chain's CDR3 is CASGPIGATDTQYF. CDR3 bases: TGTGCTAGTGGTCCCATTGGGGCCACAGATACGCAGTATTTT.

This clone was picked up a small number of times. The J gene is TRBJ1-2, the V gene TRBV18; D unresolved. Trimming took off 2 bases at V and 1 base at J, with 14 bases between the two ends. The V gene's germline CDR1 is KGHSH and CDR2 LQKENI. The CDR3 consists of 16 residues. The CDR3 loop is CASSPTGAGGNYGYTF. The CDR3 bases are TGTGCCAGCTCACCAACCGGAGCCGGTGGTAACTATGGCTACACCTTC. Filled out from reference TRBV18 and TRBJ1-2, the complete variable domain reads NAGVMQNPRHLVRRRGQEARLRCSPMKGHSHVYWYRQLPEEGLKFMVYLQKENIIDESGMPKERFSAEFPKEGPSILRIQQVVRGDSAAYFCASSPTGAGGNYGYTFGSGTRLTVV.

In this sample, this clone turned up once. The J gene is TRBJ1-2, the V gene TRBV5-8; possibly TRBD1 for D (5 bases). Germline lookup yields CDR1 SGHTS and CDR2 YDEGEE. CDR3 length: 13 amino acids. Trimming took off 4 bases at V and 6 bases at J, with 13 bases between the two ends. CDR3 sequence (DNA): TGTGCCAGCAGCGGCGGGGGGTTTAATGGCTACACCTTC. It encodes CASSGGGFNGYTF.

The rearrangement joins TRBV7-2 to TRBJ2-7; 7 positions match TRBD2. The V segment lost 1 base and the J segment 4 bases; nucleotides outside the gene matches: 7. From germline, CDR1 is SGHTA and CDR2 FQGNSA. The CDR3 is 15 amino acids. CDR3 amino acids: CASSLGSSGVYEQYF. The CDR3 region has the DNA TGTGCCAGCAGCTTAGGTTCTAGCGGTGTATACGAGCAGTACTTC.

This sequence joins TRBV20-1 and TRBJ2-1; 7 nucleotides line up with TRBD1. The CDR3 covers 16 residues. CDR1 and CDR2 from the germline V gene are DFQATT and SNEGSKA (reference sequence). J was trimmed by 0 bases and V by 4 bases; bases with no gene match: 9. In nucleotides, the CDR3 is TGCAGTGCTAATGACAGGGCCGGTCGCTCCTACAATGAGCAGTTCTTC. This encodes CSANDRAGRSYNEQFF.

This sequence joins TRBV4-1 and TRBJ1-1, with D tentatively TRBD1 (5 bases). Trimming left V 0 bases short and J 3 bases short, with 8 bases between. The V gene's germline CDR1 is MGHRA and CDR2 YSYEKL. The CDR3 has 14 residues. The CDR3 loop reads CASSQDREHTEAFF. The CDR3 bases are TGCGCCAGCAGCCAAGACAGGGAACACACTGAAGCTTTCTTT.

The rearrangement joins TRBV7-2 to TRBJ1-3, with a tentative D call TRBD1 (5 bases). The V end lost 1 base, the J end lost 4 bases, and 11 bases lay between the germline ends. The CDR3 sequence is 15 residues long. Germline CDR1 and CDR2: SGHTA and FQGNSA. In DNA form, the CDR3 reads TGTGCCAGCAGCTTAGATCGGGGGACGGGAAACACCATATATTTT. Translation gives CASSLDRGTGNTIYF.

The CDR3 sequence: CSVLFGGVNTEAFF. CDR3 nucleotide sequence: TGCAGCGTTCTTTTCGGGGGAGTGAACACTGAAGCTTTCTTT. This rearrangement joins TRBV29-1 to TRBJ1-1; TRBD1 is a possible D gene (5 bases). Between the trimmed V and J ends, which lost 5 bases and 0 bases, there was a span of 13 bases. Germline V lookup: CDR1 SQVTM, CDR2 ANQGSEA. The CDR3 length is 14 residues.

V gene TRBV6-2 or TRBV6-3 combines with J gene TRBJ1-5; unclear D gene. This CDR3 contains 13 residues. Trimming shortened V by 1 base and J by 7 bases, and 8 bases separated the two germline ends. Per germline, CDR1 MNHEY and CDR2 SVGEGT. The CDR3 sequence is CASSYFRWQPQHF. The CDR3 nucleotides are TGTGCCAGCAGTTACTTCCGGTGGCAGCCCCAGCATTTT.

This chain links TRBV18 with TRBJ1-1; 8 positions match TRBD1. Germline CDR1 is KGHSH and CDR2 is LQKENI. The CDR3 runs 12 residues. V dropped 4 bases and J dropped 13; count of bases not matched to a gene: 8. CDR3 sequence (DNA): TGTGCCAGCTCACTTGGACAGGGTCAAGATTTCTTT. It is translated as CASSLGQGQDFF.

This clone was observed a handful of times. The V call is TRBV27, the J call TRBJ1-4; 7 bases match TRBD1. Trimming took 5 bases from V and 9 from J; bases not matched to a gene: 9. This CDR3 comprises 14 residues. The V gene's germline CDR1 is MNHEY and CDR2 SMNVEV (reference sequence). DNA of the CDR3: TGTGCCAGCAGTCCTCTGACAGGGTTTCAAAAACTGTTTTTT. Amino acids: CASSPLTGFQKLFF. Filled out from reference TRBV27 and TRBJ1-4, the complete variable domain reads EAQVTQNPRYLITVTGKKLTVTCSQNMNHEYMSWYRQDPGLGLRQIYYSMNVEVTDKGDVPEGYKVSRKEKRNFPLILESPSPNQTSLYFCASSPLTGFQKLFFGSGTQLSVL.

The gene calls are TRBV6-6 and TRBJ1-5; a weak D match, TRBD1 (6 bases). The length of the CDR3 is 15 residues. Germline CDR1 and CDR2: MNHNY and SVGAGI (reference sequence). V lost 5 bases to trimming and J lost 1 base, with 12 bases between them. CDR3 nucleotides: TGTGCCAGCAGTAAGACAGGTCTAAGCAATCAGCCCCAGCATTTT. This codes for CASSKTGLSNQPQHF.

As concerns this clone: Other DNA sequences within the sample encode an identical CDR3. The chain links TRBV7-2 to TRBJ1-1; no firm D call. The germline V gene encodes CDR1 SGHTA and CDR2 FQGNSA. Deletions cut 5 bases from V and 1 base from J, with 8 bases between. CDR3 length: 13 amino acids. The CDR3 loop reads CASSPLSNTEAFF. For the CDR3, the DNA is TGTGCCAGCAGCCCTCTATCGAACACTGAAGCTTTCTTT.

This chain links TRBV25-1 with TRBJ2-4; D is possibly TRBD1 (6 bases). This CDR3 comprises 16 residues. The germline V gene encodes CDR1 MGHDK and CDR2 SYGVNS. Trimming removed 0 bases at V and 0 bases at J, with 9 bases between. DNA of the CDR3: TGTGCCAGCAGTGAATATGGGGGCTCAGCCAAAAACATTCAGTACTTC. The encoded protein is CASSEYGGSAKNIQYF.

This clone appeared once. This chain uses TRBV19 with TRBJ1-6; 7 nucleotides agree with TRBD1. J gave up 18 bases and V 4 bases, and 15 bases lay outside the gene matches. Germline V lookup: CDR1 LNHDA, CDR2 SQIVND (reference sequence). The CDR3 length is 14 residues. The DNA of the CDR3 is TGTGCCAGTAGTAGCCGGGACAGACCTACCACCCCCCACTTT. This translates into CASSSRDRPTTPHF.

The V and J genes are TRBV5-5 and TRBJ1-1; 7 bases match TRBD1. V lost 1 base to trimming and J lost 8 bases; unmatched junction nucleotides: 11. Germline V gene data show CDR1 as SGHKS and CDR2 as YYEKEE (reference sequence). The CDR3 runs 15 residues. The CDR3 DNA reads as TGTGCCAGCAGCTTGACGGGACAGTCGAAAACAGAAGCTTTCTTT. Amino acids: CASSLTGQSKTEAFF.

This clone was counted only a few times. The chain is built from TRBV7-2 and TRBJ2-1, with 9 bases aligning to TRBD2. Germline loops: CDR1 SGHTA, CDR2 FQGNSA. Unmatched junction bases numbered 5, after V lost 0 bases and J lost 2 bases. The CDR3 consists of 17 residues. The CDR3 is CASSLAAAGGPYNEQFF. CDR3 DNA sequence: TGTGCCAGCAGCTTAGCGGCAGCGGGAGGCCCCTACAATGAGCAGTTCTTC.

The CDR3 reads CASSFFSGRTTNGYTF. The DNA for the CDR3 is TGTGCCAGCAGCTTTTTCTCCGGCCGAACAACTAATGGCTACACCTTC. The chain joins TRBV5-4 to TRBJ1-2; D unresolved. V lost 2 bases, J lost 6 bases, and 20 bases lay in between. Germline V gene sequence: CDR1 SGHNT, CDR2 YYREEE (reference sequence). This CDR3 is 16 amino acids long.